This TCR beta chain was identified during a study of a mutant IDH1 vaccine in newly diagnosed glioma. About the research overall: Across weeks 1, 3, 5, 7, 11, 15, 19 and 23, patients received a vaccination each time, eight in all. Vaccine administration was initiated 4-6 weeks following radiotherapy alone, or with temozolomide cycles.

With 0 bases clipped from V and 7 bases from J, the junction kept 12 bases outside the gene matches. The CDR3 is 18 amino acids. Time point of the sample: week 23, last vaccination. Vaccinated patients received 300 ug of mutant IDH1 20-mer peptide per dose, with topical imiquimod. Here immunoSEQ multiplex PCR was the method, and the copy in TCRdb shows in-frame clones only, minus some. The sample has tens of thousands of clones, 65% to 80% seen once. Whole-study findings and limits: Evidence of vaccine-induced immune responses was documented in about 93% of patients.

In the case of this clone: The antigen remains unidentified.

The TCR originated in a man aged 45-60 years with glioma. The starting material was PBMCs, obtained from a glioma patient whose treatment included an IDH1 peptide vaccine. The V and J genes are TRBV23-1 and TRBJ1-5, with 10 bases fitting TRBD1. TRBV23-1 belongs to the ORF category, with a function that is uncertain. The CDR3 here is CASSQSKETGGARQPQHF. The CDR3 region has the DNA TGCGCCAGCAGTCAATCGAAGGAGACAGGGGGCGCGAGACAGCCCCAGCATTTT.